This entry concerns a single TCR beta chain. Its antigen is still unknown. The V end was cut by 7 bases, the J end by 8 bases, with 11 bases between. The CDR3 loop spans 11 amino acids. TCRdb reprocessed the reads with MiXCR, giving one entry per CDR3 protein. The sample comprises fewer than 1,000,000 distinct CDR3 sequences, 25% to 40% of which are singletons, and 13% rests with the top ten. These data are taken from a study of T cell repertoires in cytomegalovirus infection. This TCR was recovered from a human donor in good health (CMV status not recorded). Some clones in this sample may be carry-over from other donors' samples. The genes are TRBV12-3 or TRBV12-4 and TRBJ1-1; D is undetermined. The material was cultured CD8+ T cells from PBMCs, obtained from culture after CMV antigen stimulation. The CDR3 loop is CASTTAAEAFF. The CDR3 nucleotides read TGTGCCAGCACCACCGCAGCGGAAGCTTTCTTT.